This T cell receptor beta chain was recovered during a study of CD8 T cells in ankylosing spondylitis. Study results and caveats: The authors found the disease-linked clones to be CD8+ and relatively rare in peripheral blood. Several of the motif variants were reported before in synovial fluid and blood from reactive arthritis. Significantly higher representation of disease-linked clones was reported for matched ankylosing spondylitis synovial fluid. Seemingly characteristic of ankylosing spondylitis blood was a TCR beta motif consisting of several highly homologous variants.

To note about this clonotype: The target antigen is unknown.

The CDR3 extends over 14 amino acids. The germline V gene encodes CDR1 DFQATT and CDR2 SNEGSKA (reference sequence). V shed 6 bases and J 1 base; nucleotides not matched to a gene: 6. A quantitative 5'-RACE method, one with molecular barcodes, was used to make TCR beta libraries. TCRdb fed the 5' RACE reads into MiXCR, producing one record per CDR3 protein. The sample has roughly 440,000 distinct CDR3 sequences, over 15% seen once. Material: blood, either unsorted or a sorted T cell fraction (not recorded which). The chain employs TRBV20-1 and TRBJ2-7; TRBD1 matches 10 bases. The receptor was isolated from a male donor with ankylosing spondylitis. This chain's CDR3 is CSATTDRGSYEQYF. The CDR3 nucleotides are TGCAGTGCCACCACGGACAGGGGGTCCTACGAGCAGTACTTC.